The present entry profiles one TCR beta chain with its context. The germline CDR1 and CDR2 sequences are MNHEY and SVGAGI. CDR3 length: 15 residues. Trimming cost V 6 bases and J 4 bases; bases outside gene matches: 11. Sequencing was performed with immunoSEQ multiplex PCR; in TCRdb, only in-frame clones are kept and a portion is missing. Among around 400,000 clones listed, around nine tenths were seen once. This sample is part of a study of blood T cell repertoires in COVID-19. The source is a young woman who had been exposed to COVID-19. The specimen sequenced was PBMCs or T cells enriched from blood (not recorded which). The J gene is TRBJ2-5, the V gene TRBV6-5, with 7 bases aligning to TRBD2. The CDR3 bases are TGTGCCAGCAGACTCGCGGGGGAGCGTGGAGAGACCCAGTACTTC. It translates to CASRLAGERGETQYF.